These 25 T cell receptor beta chains originate from one sample sequenced in a study of T cell responses to AZD1222 COVID-19 vaccine. Only in-frame clones appear in the TCRdb table, and some are missing; sequencing was by immunoSEQ multiplex PCR. In the table there are some 180,000 clones, approximately 92% of which are singletons. Sequences were derived from peripheral blood, sampled on day 0 of AZD1222 vaccination. The receptors were gathered from an adult in good health.

The chain links TRBV30 to TRBJ2-7; the D gene is possibly TRBD1 (5 bases). Per germline, CDR1 GTSNPN and CDR2 SVGIG (reference sequence). V was trimmed by 2 bases and J by 3 bases, leaving 8 bases between them. The CDR3 has 12 amino acids. In DNA, the CDR3 is TGTGCCTGGAGTCCACAGGTCTACGAGCAGTACTTC. Its translation is CAWSPQVYEQYF.

In this sample, this clone turned up once. V is TRBV18 and J is TRBJ1-6; TRBD1 might be the D (6 bases). Trimming removed 7 bases from V and 4 bases from J, with 14 bases in between. This CDR3 contains 15 residues. The germline V gene has CDR1 KGHSH and CDR2 LQKENI. The CDR3: CASFRGDNYNSPLHF. The CDR3 coding sequence is TGTGCCAGCTTTCGAGGGGACAATTATAATTCACCCCTCCACTTT.

This rearrangement joins TRBV7-3 to TRBJ2-5; 8 bases agree with TRBD2. The V segment lost 4 bases and the J segment 5 bases; nucleotides outside the gene matches: 9. Germline CDR1 reads SGHTA; CDR2 reads FQGTGA. This CDR3 region has 15 residues. The CDR3: CASSSLGGAGETQYF. In DNA, the CDR3 is TGTGCCAGCAGCTCCCTCGGGGGGGCCGGGGAGACCCAGTACTTC.

The V gene is TRBV5-1, the J gene TRBJ1-1; unclear D gene. Germline V CDR1 and CDR2: SGHRS, YFSETQ. This CDR3 region has 14 residues. The V end was cut by 2 bases, the J end by 1 base, with 9 bases between. The CDR3 sequence: CASSLKRENTEAFF. CDR3 sequence (DNA): TGCGCCAGCAGCTTAAAAAGGGAGAACACTGAAGCTTTCTTT.

The chain couples TRBV18 to TRBJ1-6; 9 positions match TRBD1. This CDR3 is 14 amino acids long. Germline assignment: CDR1 KGHSH and CDR2 LQKENI. V shed 3 bases, J shed 11 bases, and the junction held 5 bases outside the gene matches. DNA of the CDR3: TGTGCCAGCTCACCGGGACAGGGTCAAGCACCCCTCCACTTT. Its translation: CASSPGQGQAPLHF.

The chain combines TRBV12-3 or TRBV12-4 with TRBJ1-2; TRBD1 is a possible D gene (5 bases). The ends were cut back, 6 bases at V and 4 bases at J, with 12 bases in the middle. The CDR3 loop spans 13 amino acids. For the CDR3, the DNA is TGTGCCAGCAGGACTGAGGGGTCCTATGGCTACACCTTC. This encodes CASRTEGSYGYTF.

This chain links TRBV7-2 with TRBJ2-3; D remains ambiguous. The CDR3 sequence is 17 residues long. Per the germline V gene, CDR1 is SGHTA and CDR2 is FQGNSA. V was clipped by 1 base and J by 0 bases, with 14 bases between them. The DNA for the CDR3 is TGTGCCAGCAGCTTAGGAGTTGGCGGCGCTAGCACAGATACGCAGTATTTT. The encoded protein is CASSLGVGGASTDTQYF.

The V and J genes are TRBV12-3 or TRBV12-4 and TRBJ1-5; TRBD1 aligns across 8 bases. Trimming cost V 8 bases and J 6 bases; bases outside gene matches: 6. This CDR3 region has 13 residues. The CDR3 protein is CASRQGNFQPQHF. In nucleotides, the CDR3 is TGTGCCAGCCGACAGGGGAACTTTCAGCCCCAGCATTTT.

This chain links TRBV27 with TRBJ1-6; 8 nucleotides line up with TRBD1. Germline V gives CDR1 MNHEY, CDR2 SMNVEV (reference sequence). Trimming cost V 5 bases and J 7 bases; bases outside gene matches: 7. This CDR3 contains 15 residues. This CDR3 reads CASSPRTGLNSPLHF. The CDR3 DNA sequence: TGTGCCAGCAGTCCGCGGACAGGGCTAAATTCACCCCTCCACTTT.

Points on this clone: The same CDR3 can be traced to other DNA sequences in this sample. This chain uses TRBV5-6 with TRBJ1-1; the D is unclear. This CDR3 region has 13 residues. From germline, CDR1 is SGHDT and CDR2 YYEEEE. Trimming removed 3 bases at V and 2 bases at J, with 8 bases between. The CDR3 DNA reads as TGTGCCAGCAGCTCCGACGTTAACACTGAAGCTTTCTTT. It specifies CASSSDVNTEAFF.

The count of this clone is one. DNA for the CDR3: TGTGCCAGCAGCGCGGGGGAAGGGGGCAATCAGCCCCAGCATTTT. The encoded protein is CASSAGEGGNQPQHF. The chain carries TRBV9 and TRBJ1-5, with D maybe TRBD1 (5 bases). Germline CDR1 and CDR2: SGDLS and YYNGEE. This CDR3 contains 15 residues. The V gene lost 3 bases and the J gene lost 2 bases, with 12 bases spanning the gap.

The J gene is TRBJ2-5, the V gene TRBV3-1 (or the pseudogene TRBV3-2); D remains ambiguous. V lost 10 bases and J lost 4, with 13 bases in between. This CDR3 comprises 12 residues. The germline V gene encodes CDR1 LGHDT and CDR2 YNNKEL (reference sequence). The CDR3: CAISAPGETQYF. CDR3 DNA sequence: TGTGCCATATCGGCCCCGGGAGAGACCCAGTACTTC.

This rearrangement joins TRBV19 to TRBJ2-5, with D unclear. Germline loops: CDR1 LNHDA, CDR2 SQIVND (reference sequence). Trimming pared 3 bases from V and 1 base from J, leaving 6 bases between. The CDR3 extends over 13 amino acids. CDR3 DNA sequence: TGTGCCAGTAGTATTTCTGTCCAAGAGACCCAGTACTTC. It yields the protein CASSISVQETQYF.

In regard to this clone: This CDR3 is also generated by other DNA sequences in the sample. The chain uses TRBV5-1 and TRBJ1-3; D might be TRBD1 (5 bases). Trimming left V 4 bases short and J 1 base short, with 12 bases between. The CDR3 spans 15 residues. CDR1 is SGHRS, CDR2 YFSETQ, per germline. The CDR3 loop reads CASSPGTASGNTIYF. The CDR3 bases are TGCGCCAGCAGCCCGGGGACGGCTTCTGGAAACACCATATATTTT. Full variable domain (outside the CDR3, taken from reference TRBV5-1 and TRBJ1-3): KAGVTQTPRYLIKTRGQQVTLSCSPISGHRSVSWYQQTPGQGLQFLFEYFSETQRNKGNFPGRFSGRQFSNSRSEMNVSTLELGDSALYLCASSPGTASGNTIYFGEGSWLTVV.

V and J are TRBV5-6 and TRBJ1-2, with TRBD1 as a possible D gene (6 bases). Trimming took 4 bases from V and 7 from J, leaving 14 bases between them. This CDR3 contains 13 residues. Germline CDR1 and CDR2: SGHDT and YYEEEE. In DNA form, the CDR3 reads TGTGCCAGCAGCGTCAGGGGAGCGGGTGGCTACACCTTC. Translation: CASSVRGAGGYTF.

The rearrangement joins TRBV19 to TRBJ2-1, with D tentatively TRBD2 (6 bases). Trimming took off 7 bases at V and 4 bases at J, with 26 bases between the two ends. This CDR3 spans 18 amino acids. CDR1 and CDR2 (germline): LNHDA, SQIVND (reference sequence). The CDR3 here is CASKDPNLANPPYNEQFF. CDR3 coding DNA: TGTGCCAGTAAGGATCCCAATCTAGCGAACCCTCCTTACAATGAGCAGTTCTTC.

The chain is built from TRBV28 and TRBJ1-1; 10 bases agree with TRBD1. The CDR3 consists of 15 residues. Unmatched junction bases numbered 9, after V lost 4 bases and J lost 7 bases. Germline CDR1 MDHEN, CDR2 SYDVKM. CDR3 sequence (DNA): TGTGCCAGCAGTTCGCGACAGGGGGCGAGGAGTGAAGCTTTCTTT. It codes for CASSSRQGARSEAFF. The full variable domain, completed using reference TRBV28 and TRBJ1-1, is DVKVTQSSRYLVKRTGEKVFLECVQDMDHENMFWYRQDPGLGLRLIYFSYDVKMKEKGDIPEGYSVSREKKERFSLILESASTNQTSMYLCASSSRQGARSEAFFGQGTRLTVV.

The chain employs TRBV19 and TRBJ1-1, with 9 positions matching TRBD1. CDR1 and CDR2 from the germline V gene are LNHDA and SQIVND (reference sequence). Losses at the gene ends were 5 bases for V and 5 bases for J; bases not matched to a gene: 9. The CDR3 is made up of 15 amino acids. The CDR3 region has the DNA TGTGCCAGTAGTCCCCGGACAGGGGAGGGTACTGAAGCTTTCTTT. Translation gives CASSPRTGEGTEAFF.

This chain uses TRBV4-1 with TRBJ1-5; 7 positions match TRBD1. CDR1 MGHRA and CDR2 YSYEKL come from the germline V gene. V shed 4 bases, J shed 5 bases, and the junction held 11 bases outside the gene matches. This CDR3 contains 16 residues. The CDR3 reads CASSRGRDSLDQPQHF. In DNA, the CDR3 is TGCGCCAGCAGCCGAGGCCGGGACAGCCTAGATCAGCCCCAGCATTTT.

This chain links TRBV12-3 or TRBV12-4 with TRBJ1-5; D is possibly TRBD1 (6 bases). The V end was cut by 6 bases, the J end by 6 bases, with 12 bases between. This CDR3 spans 13 amino acids. The CDR3 sequence is CASRYRVAQPQHF. In DNA form, the CDR3 reads TGTGCCAGCAGGTACAGGGTGGCTCAGCCCCAGCATTTT.

This clone occurred once. This rearrangement joins TRBV9 to TRBJ1-2, with 9 bases lining up with TRBD1. J lost 1 base, V lost 0 bases, and 7 bases had no gene match. The CDR3 contains 17 residues. The germline gives CDR1 SGDLS, CDR2 YYNGEE. The CDR3: CASSVDGTGTFNYGYTF. CDR3 nucleotide sequence: TGTGCCAGCAGCGTAGACGGGACAGGGACCTTTAACTATGGCTACACCTTC.

The rearrangement links TRBV6-5 to TRBJ2-1; D might be TRBD1 (6 bases). CDR3 size: 13 residues. CDR1 is MNHEY and CDR2 is SVGAGI in the germline V gene. V was trimmed by 5 bases and J by 8 bases, leaving 13 bases between them. The CDR3 reads CASSQTGKHEQFF. The CDR3 DNA sequence: TGTGCCAGCAGTCAGACAGGTAAACATGAGCAGTTCTTC.

The chain has TRBV3-1 (or the pseudogene TRBV3-2) and TRBJ1-2, with TRBD1 matching 7 bases. CDR3 length: 14 residues. V was clipped by 7 bases and J by 2 bases; unmatched bases: 7. The germline V gene encodes CDR1 LGHDT and CDR2 YNNKEL (reference sequence). The CDR3 sequence: CASTRTGANYGYTF. Written as DNA, the CDR3 is TGTGCCAGCACCCGGACAGGAGCGAACTATGGCTACACCTTC.

The rearrangement joins TRBV5-1 to TRBJ2-4, with D unresolved. Germline V lookup: CDR1 SGHRS, CDR2 YFSETQ. The length of the CDR3 is 12 residues. V dropped 1 base and J dropped 5 bases, with 4 bases sitting between them. The DNA for the CDR3 is TGCGCCAGCAGCTTGTCGGAAAACATTCAGTACTTC. This encodes CASSLSENIQYF.

This sequence joins TRBV2 and TRBJ1-5, with D perhaps TRBD1 (6 bases). V dropped 7 bases and J dropped 7 bases, with 14 bases sitting between them. This CDR3 has 13 amino acids. The germline V gene has CDR1 SNHLY and CDR2 FYNNEI. DNA of the CDR3: TGTGCCAGCACCCTAGGGGGGCGGCAGCCCCAGCATTTT. This sequence encodes CASTLGGRQPQHF.